This entry features one T cell receptor (beta chain) sequence. The antigen is unknown. Germline loops: CDR1 DFQATT, CDR2 SNEGSKA (reference sequence). The V end was cut by 7 bases, the J end by 6 bases, with 12 bases between. The CDR3 sequence is 11 residues long. This entry comes from a study of cytomegalovirus exposure and HLA in healthy donors. Study-level background: Roughly 92 million unique TCRs, all from HLA-typed donors, were included in an early release of the data. General observations from the study: Across donors, most TCRs were seen rarely, yet some public ones were widespread. The authors later found most CMV-associated TCR beta chains appeared HLA-restricted.

Each of the donors was a healthy bone marrow donor. It was with 60 Vbeta and 13 Jbeta primers that the PCR ran. Sequencing was performed with immunoSEQ multiplex PCR; in TCRdb, only in-frame clones are kept and a portion is missing. The table includes over 130,000 clones, 70% to 85% detected once. This receptor was identified in a male donor in good health and CMV-seronegative. The sample was PBMCs. V usage is TRBV20-1 and J usage is TRBJ1-2; D ambiguous. CDR3 protein: CSGRFFDGYTF. CDR3 DNA sequence: TGCAGTGGTAGGTTCTTCGATGGCTACACCTTC.